This entry describes one T cell receptor (beta chain). This record comes from a study of OX40 agonist ivuxolimab in advanced cancers. This CDR3 has 15 residues. V lost 5 bases, J lost 1 base, and 5 bases stayed unmatched. CDR1 LNHDA and CDR2 SQIVND come from the germline V gene (reference sequence). Measured with immunoSEQ multiplex PCR; TCRdb has only the in-frame clones, and not every one. Of tens of thousands of clones listed, approximately 90% were seen once; the top ten hold around 28%. The TCR sequence derives from an adult with an advanced solid tumor such as melanoma, head and neck, liver or kidney cancer. Sequenced here: CD4+ or CD8+ T cells sorted from blood, sampled in a trial of the OX40 agonist ivuxolimab. The chain uses TRBV19 and TRBJ2-7; TRBD1 aligns across 10 bases. CDR3 coding DNA: TGTGCCAGTAGTCTAGGACAGGGGGTTTCCTACGAGCAGTACTTC. It is translated as CASSLGQGVSYEQYF.